Sequencing of this T cell receptor (beta chain) was carried out in a study of T cell repertoires in cytomegalovirus infection. About the study: The authors used CMV epitopes that were HLA-C-restricted (recently identified) and HLA-B-restricted (well studied). The public TCR beta signatures pointed to both CMV infection and matching HLA type. Study-level results: Based on cumulative public TCR beta family frequency, carriers of CMV plus the relevant HLA were identified.

Concerning this clonotype: Its cognate antigen is unknown.

TCRdb reprocessed the reads via MiXCR and lists one record per CDR3 protein. The table records around 900,000 distinct CDR3 sequences, around 32% of them present only once. Germline V gene data show CDR1 as SGHVS and CDR2 as FQNEAQ. This CDR3 region has 17 residues. The germline V and J ends were trimmed by 1 base and 1 base, with 17 bases remaining between them. Source: cultured CD8+ T cells from PBMCs, taken from culture after CMV antigen stimulation. The origin of this receptor is a human donor in good health (CMV status not recorded). Some clones in this sample may be carry-over from other donors' samples. V usage is TRBV7-8 and J usage is TRBJ2-7; D tentatively fits TRBD1 or TRBD2 (5 bases each). CDR3 sequence reads: CASSLEYPGTYSYEQYV. In nucleotides, the CDR3 is TGTGCCAGCAGCTTAGAATACCCCGGGACCTATTCCTACGAGCAGTACGTC.